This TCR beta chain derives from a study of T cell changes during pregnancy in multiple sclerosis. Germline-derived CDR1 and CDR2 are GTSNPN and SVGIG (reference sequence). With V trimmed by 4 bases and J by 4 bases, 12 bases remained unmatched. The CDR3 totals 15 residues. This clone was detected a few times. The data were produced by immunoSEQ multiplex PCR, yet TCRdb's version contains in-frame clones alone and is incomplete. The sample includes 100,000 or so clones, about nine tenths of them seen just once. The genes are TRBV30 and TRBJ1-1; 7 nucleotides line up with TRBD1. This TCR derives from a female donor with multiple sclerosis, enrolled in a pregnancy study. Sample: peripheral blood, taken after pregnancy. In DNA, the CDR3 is TGTGCCTGGATCCGTCGGGACAGTGCCAGCACTGAAGCTTTCTTT. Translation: CAWIRRDSASTEAFF.